This TCR beta chain came from a study of T-cell memory formation after mild COVID-19. TCRdb passed the 5' RACE reads through MiXCR, listing each CDR3 protein once. This sample has about 88,000 distinct CDR3 sequences, with about 23% found just once. General observations from the study: There was a balanced CD4/CD8 profile in clones contracting day 15 to 85, and later expanders leaned CD4+.

This clonotype occurred many times. Its specificity is not known. The CDR3 is made up of 15 amino acids. Germline values: CDR1 SGHRS, CDR2 YFSETQ. V lost 4 bases to trimming and J lost 7 bases; unmatched junction nucleotides: 8. The sample was PBMCs or a T cell subset sorted from them (not recorded which). The chain is built from TRBV5-1 and TRBJ2-2; TRBD1 matches at 9 bases. This TCR derives from a young man who had mild COVID-19 (a few samples of this study predate the infection). Cell type and time point are not known. As DNA, the CDR3 is TGCGCCAGCAGCGTGGGACAGGGAGGGATCGGGGAGCTGTTTTTT. Encoded protein: CASSVGQGGIGELFF. Drawing the rest from reference TRBV5-1 and TRBJ2-2, the complete variable domain is KAGVTQTPRYLIKTRGQQVTLSCSPISGHRSVSWYQQTPGQGLQFLFEYFSETQRNKGNFPGRFSGRQFSNSRSEMNVSTLELGDSALYLCASSVGQGGIGELFFGEGSRLTVL.